The next 28 T cell receptor beta chains were all read from a single sample in a study of cytomegalovirus exposure and HLA in healthy donors. Vbeta (60) and Jbeta (13) primers were used in the PCR. Here immunoSEQ multiplex PCR was the method, and the copy in TCRdb shows in-frame clones only, minus some. The sample lists 55,000 to 80,000 clones, over 75% occurring once. The source material was PBMCs. These receptors were collected from a female donor in good health and CMV-seronegative.

This clone came up a few times. This chain joins TRBV25-1 and TRBJ2-5; tentative D call: TRBD1 (5 bases). Per germline, CDR1 MGHDK and CDR2 SYGVNS. The ends were cut back, 5 bases at V and 7 bases at J, with 20 bases in the middle. The CDR3 runs 15 residues. CDR3 coding DNA: TGTGCCAGCAGTAACCCGGACCAACGAAGGGGGACCCAGTACTTC. Its translation: CASSNPDQRRGTQYF. Full variable domain (remainder filled in from reference TRBV25-1 and TRBJ2-5): EADIYQTPRYLVIGTGKKITLECSQTMGHDKMYWYQQDPGMELHLIHYSYGVNSTEKGDLSSESTVSRIRTEHFPLTLESARPSHTSQYLCASSNPDQRRGTQYFGPGTRLLVL.

The chain carries TRBV19 and TRBJ2-3; unclear D gene. Germline-derived CDR1 and CDR2 are LNHDA and SQIVND (reference sequence). CDR3 length equals 15 residues. V was shortened by 4 bases and J by 1 base, with 12 bases between the two germline ends. For the CDR3, the DNA is TGTGCCAGTAGTACTAACCCTGCCGGCACAGATACGCAGTATTTT. Translated: CASSTNPAGTDTQYF. The variable domain in full, with the rest retrieved from reference TRBV19 and TRBJ2-3, is DGGITQSPKYLFRKEGQNVTLSCEQNLNHDAMYWYRQDPGQGLRLIYYSQIVNDFQKGDIAEGYSVSREKKESFPLTVTSAQKNPTAFYLCASSTNPAGTDTQYFGPGTRLTVL.

CDR3 region: CAWTPGTHQRTDTQYF. DNA for the CDR3: TGTGCCTGGACCCCGGGGACTCACCAGCGGACAGATACGCAGTATTTT. This chain links TRBV30 with TRBJ2-3; a possible D gene is TRBD2 (6 bases). The CDR3 contains 16 residues. From germline, CDR1 is GTSNPN and CDR2 SVGIG (reference sequence). V shed 4 bases and J shed 3 bases, with 20 bases lying between them.

V gene TRBV9 combines with J gene TRBJ2-2; D possibly corresponds to TRBD2 (7 bases). Germline V gene data show CDR1 as SGDLS and CDR2 as YYNGEE. V was shortened by 4 bases and J by 4 bases, with 11 bases between the two germline ends. CDR3 size: 14 residues. The CDR3 DNA follows: TGTGCCAGCAGCCTGGGAGGGGGCACCGGGGAGCTGTTTTTT. It yields the protein CASSLGGGTGELFF.

The V gene is TRBV19, the J gene TRBJ1-3, with 7 bases aligning to TRBD1. Germline lookup yields CDR1 LNHDA and CDR2 SQIVND (reference sequence). CDR3 length equals 14 residues. With 7 bases clipped from V and 3 bases from J, the junction kept 6 bases outside the gene matches. The CDR3 DNA follows: TGTGCCAGTAACTCCGACAGGGTTGGAAACACCATATATTTT. Translated, it gives CASNSDRVGNTIYF. The full variable domain, its missing parts supplied by reference TRBV19 and TRBJ1-3, is DGGITQSPKYLFRKEGQNVTLSCEQNLNHDAMYWYRQDPGQGLRLIYYSQIVNDFQKGDIAEGYSVSREKKESFPLTVTSAQKNPTAFYLCASNSDRVGNTIYFGEGSWLTVV.

This clone was observed a few times. The rearrangement links TRBV29-1 to TRBJ2-1, with 8 bases fitting TRBD1. Losses at the gene ends were 6 bases for V and 3 bases for J; bases not matched to a gene: 10. Germline CDR1 is SQVTM and CDR2 is ANQGSEA. This CDR3 is 15 amino acids long. CDR3 in DNA: TGCAGCGTAGACGCGGACAGGGTTATCTACAATGAGCAGTTCTTC. As protein: CSVDADRVIYNEQFF.

This clone was seen only once. The chain has TRBV27 and TRBJ2-6; D is undetermined. V was trimmed by 7 bases and J by 0 bases, leaving 10 bases between them. CDR3 length equals 15 residues. From germline, CDR1 is MNHEY and CDR2 SMNVEV (reference sequence). This CDR3 reads CASTSPGSGANVLTF. The CDR3, as DNA: TGTGCCAGCACCTCCCCAGGCTCTGGGGCCAACGTCCTGACTTTC. Filled out from reference TRBV27 and TRBJ2-6, the complete variable domain reads EAQVTQNPRYLITVTGKKLTVTCSQNMNHEYMSWYRQDPGLGLRQIYYSMNVEVTDKGDVPEGYKVSRKEKRNFPLILESPSPNQTSLYFCASTSPGSGANVLTFGAGSRLTVL.

The chain links TRBV28 to TRBJ2-7; D gene unclear. The CDR3 runs to 12 residues. Germline V CDR1 and CDR2: MDHEN, SYDVKM. The V and J ends lost 4 bases and 3 bases respectively, with 7 bases between them. The CDR3 nucleotides read TGTGCCAGCAGTTCTTCCCTCTACGAGCAGTACTTC. This encodes CASSSSLYEQYF.

This sequence joins TRBV11-1 and TRBJ2-3; TRBD2 aligns across 11 bases. The CDR3 contains 14 residues. V shed 5 bases, J shed 9 bases, and the junction held 7 bases outside the gene matches. Per germline, CDR1 SGHAT and CDR2 FQDESV (reference sequence). CDR3 region: CASSRGLAGGTQYF. CDR3 nucleotides: TGTGCCAGCAGCCGAGGGCTAGCGGGAGGCACGCAGTATTTT.

The chain couples TRBV6-6 to TRBJ1-1; TRBD1 matches 7 bases. The CDR3 contains 14 residues. Germline loops: CDR1 MNHNY, CDR2 SVGAGI (reference sequence). The J segment lost 5 bases and the V segment lost 6 bases, leaving 9 bases of the junction unmatched. DNA for the CDR3: TGTGCCAGCAGCAATAACAGGGGAAGGACTGAAGCTTTCTTT. This translates into CASSNNRGRTEAFF.

The chain links TRBV28 to TRBJ1-4; 12 nucleotides match TRBD1. Unmatched junction bases numbered 7, after V lost 4 bases and J lost 10 bases. The CDR3 is 15 residues long. Per germline, CDR1 MDHEN and CDR2 SYDVKM. The CDR3 is CASSSPGQGAGKLFF. In nucleotides, the CDR3 is TGTGCCAGCAGTTCCCCGGGACAGGGGGCAGGAAAACTGTTTTTT.

V usage is TRBV6-1 and J usage is TRBJ1-5; D possibly corresponds to TRBD1 (6 bases). Germline V CDR1 and CDR2: MNHNS, SASEGT. This CDR3 comprises 15 residues. V lost 3 bases to trimming and J lost 0 bases, with 9 bases between them. For the CDR3, the DNA is TGTGCCAGCAGTGATCGGGACATTAGCAATCAGCCCCAGCATTTT. It specifies CASSDRDISNQPQHF.

V gene TRBV6-5 combines with J gene TRBJ1-2; 7 bases match TRBD1. The CDR3 spans 15 residues. V shed 4 bases and J 6 bases; nucleotides not matched to a gene: 11. Germline V lookup: CDR1 MNHEY, CDR2 SVGAGI. The CDR3 region is CASSSQGSGIHGYTF. As DNA, the CDR3 is TGTGCCAGCAGTTCACAGGGGTCCGGAATCCATGGCTACACCTTC.

This chain links TRBV5-1 with TRBJ2-7, with D perhaps matching TRBD2 (5 bases). The CDR3 runs to 14 residues. Trimming took 1 base from V and 7 from J, leaving 15 bases between them. Germline-derived CDR1 and CDR2 are SGHRS and YFSETQ. CDR3 sequence: CASSLSLPSGEQYF. CDR3 nucleotides: TGCGCCAGCAGCTTGAGTCTGCCTTCGGGGGAGCAGTACTTC.

The chain couples TRBV7-9 to TRBJ2-1, with 7 bases lining up with TRBD2. Germline CDR1 SEHNR, CDR2 FQNEAQ (reference sequence). Trimming cost V 1 base and J 3 bases; bases outside gene matches: 3. The CDR3 has 15 amino acids. CDR3 DNA sequence: TGTGCCAGCAGCTTAGGGGGGGGGAGCTACAATGAGCAGTTCTTC. Its protein product is CASSLGGGSYNEQFF.

This clone was counted between two and nine times. The chain is built from TRBV7-8 and TRBJ1-2; 8 nucleotides align to TRBD1. The CDR3 is 15 residues long. Germline V gene sequence: CDR1 SGHVS, CDR2 FQNEAQ. The V gene end was trimmed by 1 base and the J gene end by 2 bases; junction bases not matched to a gene: 3. CDR3 sequence: CASSLGQGLNYGYTF. As DNA, the CDR3 is TGTGCCAGCAGCTTAGGACAGGGGCTGAACTATGGCTACACCTTC.

The V call is TRBV7-3, the J call TRBJ2-1; 10 bases are a match to TRBD2. Germline loops: CDR1 SGHTA, CDR2 FQGTGA. The CDR3 loop spans 15 amino acids. Trimming cost V 3 bases and J 8 bases; bases outside gene matches: 7. The CDR3 sequence: CASSLISGRADEQFF. In DNA, the CDR3 is TGTGCCAGCAGCTTGATAAGCGGGAGGGCCGATGAGCAGTTCTTC.

The CDR3, as DNA: TGTGCCAGCAGCTTTAGGGGTGAAAAACTGTTTTTT. It specifies CASSFRGEKLFF. This chain joins TRBV7-9 and TRBJ1-4; possibly TRBD1 for D (5 bases). The CDR3 has 12 residues. V was trimmed by 3 bases and J by 7 bases, leaving 6 bases between them. Germline CDR1 is SEHNR and CDR2 is FQNEAQ (reference sequence).

V usage is TRBV19 and J usage is TRBJ2-2; 12 bases align to TRBD2. CDR3 size: 15 residues. The junction had 3 bases not matched to a gene; V was cut back by 4 bases and J by 6 bases. The germline CDR1 and CDR2 sequences are LNHDA and SQIVND (reference sequence). CDR3: CASSNPSGGAGELFF. In DNA form, the CDR3 reads TGTGCCAGTAGTAATCCTAGCGGGGGGGCCGGGGAGCTGTTTTTT.

The chain joins TRBV28 to TRBJ2-1; 12 nucleotides agree with TRBD2. Germline CDR1 MDHEN, CDR2 SYDVKM. The CDR3 is made up of 17 amino acids. After removal of 3 bases from V and 5 bases from J, the junction contained 8 bases not matched to a gene. The CDR3 loop reads CASSFPLAGGINNEQFF. The DNA for the CDR3 is TGTGCCAGCAGTTTCCCCCTAGCGGGAGGGATAAACAATGAGCAGTTCTTC.

The chain combines TRBV4-3 with TRBJ2-5; the match to TRBD2 covers 7 bases. This CDR3 spans 14 amino acids. Trimming cost V 4 bases and J 2 bases; bases outside gene matches: 4. Germline CDR1 and CDR2: LGHNA and YSLEER. The CDR3 bases are TGCGCCAGCAGCCTAGCGGGCCGGCAAGAGACCCAGTACTTC. This gives the protein CASSLAGRQETQYF.

The chain has TRBV7-3 and TRBJ2-3; the match to TRBD2 covers 10 bases. J lost 5 bases, V lost 3 bases, and 8 bases had no gene match. CDR1 and CDR2 (germline): SGHTA, FQGTGA. This CDR3 has 16 residues. This CDR3 is CASSLGSGGRLDTQYF. DNA of the CDR3: TGTGCCAGCAGCTTGGGTAGCGGGGGGCGTTTAGATACGCAGTATTTT.

This chain uses TRBV11-2 with TRBJ1-2; 9 nucleotides match TRBD1. Germline V gene lookup returns CDR1 SGHAT and CDR2 FQNNGV. Germline trimming cut 3 bases from V and 4 bases from J; bases unmatched to any gene: 0. This CDR3 comprises 13 residues. The DNA of the CDR3 is TGTGCCAGCAGCTTGGGACAGGGCTATGGCTACACCTTC. Translated, it gives CASSLGQGYGYTF.

The chain uses TRBV11-2 and TRBJ2-2; perhaps TRBD2 as D (5 bases). V lost 4 bases and J 5 bases, leaving 14 bases between the germline ends. The CDR3 is made up of 15 amino acids. Germline CDR1 SGHAT, CDR2 FQNNGV. This CDR3 reads CASSSIRTETGELFF. The CDR3, as DNA: TGTGCCAGCAGCTCAATACGGACTGAGACCGGGGAGCTGTTTTTT.

The V and J genes are TRBV19 and TRBJ1-1, with 7 bases identical to TRBD1. The junction had 11 bases not matched to a gene; V was cut back by 7 bases and J by 6 bases. Germline V gives CDR1 LNHDA, CDR2 SQIVND (reference sequence). The CDR3 extends over 14 amino acids. The DNA of the CDR3 is TGTGCCAGTAATGGCCGACAGGGTAGCTCTGAAGCTTTCTTT. As protein: CASNGRQGSSEAFF. The full variable domain, in which reference TRBV19 and TRBJ1-1 provide the parts outside the CDR3, is DGGITQSPKYLFRKEGQNVTLSCEQNLNHDAMYWYRQDPGQGLRLIYYSQIVNDFQKGDIAEGYSVSREKKESFPLTVTSAQKNPTAFYLCASNGRQGSSEAFFGQGTRLTVV.

CDR3 nucleotide sequence: TGCGCCAGCAGCCAAGAAAGGCGACTAGCGGGGGGAGAGACCCAGTACTTC. Encoded protein: CASSQERRLAGGETQYF. The gene calls are TRBV4-1 and TRBJ2-5; 13 bases align to TRBD2. CDR3 length: 17 residues. V gave up 0 bases and J gave up 4 bases; unmatched junction bases: 5. Germline-derived CDR1 and CDR2 are MGHRA and YSYEKL.

The genes are TRBV20-1 and TRBJ2-1, with D possibly being TRBD2 (5 bases). This CDR3 comprises 11 residues. The germline V gene has CDR1 DFQATT and CDR2 SNEGSKA (reference sequence). The V end was cut by 6 bases, the J end by 7 bases, with 10 bases between. CDR3 nucleotide sequence: TGCAGTGCGCTGGACTGGAATGAGCAGTTCTTC. The encoded protein is CSALDWNEQFF.

This clone was seen only once. The rearrangement joins TRBV11-3 to TRBJ1-1; possible D gene TRBD1, 6 bases. This CDR3 is built from 13 residues. V gave up 0 bases and J gave up 8 bases, with 10 bases separating them. Germline V gene lookup returns CDR1 SGHNT and CDR2 YENEEA. The CDR3: CASSLEVTGEAFF. For the CDR3, the DNA is TGTGCCAGCAGCTTAGAGGTGACAGGCGAAGCTTTCTTT. The full variable domain, with the rest looked up from reference TRBV11-3 and TRBJ1-1, is EAGVVQSPRYKIIEKKQPVAFWCNPISGHNTLYWYLQNLGQGPELLIRYENEEAVDDSQLPKDRFSAERLKGVDSTLKIQPAELGDSAVYLCASSLEVTGEAFFGQGTRLTVV.